This TCR beta chain was identified during a study of blood T cell repertoires in COVID-19. Study-level information: T cells, B-cell-depleted T cells, or PBMCs provided the cDNA or gDNA that served as material.

Researchers sorted participants into cohorts using their self-reported clinical history. Exposed enrollees had met someone with a PCR-confirmed or clinician-diagnosed COVID-19 case at some point within the 2 weeks before study entry. TCRdb's table, derived via immunoSEQ multiplex PCR, lists solely in-frame clones and lacks some. The repertoire consists of some 320,000 clones, with 85% occurring once and the leading ten covering 1.5% to 2%. This TCR derives from a woman in her twenties or thirties who had been exposed to COVID-19. Sequenced sample: PBMCs or T cells enriched from blood (not recorded which).

The CDR3 DNA follows: TGTGCCAGCAGGAGGACAGGGGACATTTCCTACGAGCAGTACTTC. As protein: CASRRTGDISYEQYF. The chain uses TRBV28 and TRBJ2-7, with 9 bases aligning to TRBD1. There are 15 residues in the CDR3. Germline trimming cut 6 bases from V and 1 base from J; bases unmatched to any gene: 7. Germline V gene lookup returns CDR1 MDHEN and CDR2 SYDVKM.